Listed below are T cell receptor beta chains from one sample, sequenced in a study of cytomegalovirus exposure and HLA in healthy donors. Produced via immunoSEQ multiplex PCR; TCRdb's table is partial and in-frame only. This table holds roughly 200,000 clones, 9.5% found once. Sequencing was performed on PBMCs. The receptors shown here come from a woman between 25 and 40 years old in good health and CMV-seropositive. Each CDR3 is given with its conserved first and last residue. A D gene is named only where the DNA matches it firmly. Clone size is stated in some rows and not others, as once, few, many or a class when expanded.

size	V	D	J	DNA	CDR3
NA	TRBV27	NA	TRBJ1-1	TGTGCCAGCAGTTCACAGCCCATGAACACTGAAGCTTTCTTT	CASSSQPMNTEAFF
NA	TRBV7-7	NA	TRBJ2-5	TGTGCCAGCAGCTTACTGGGGGCGGGAGAGACCCAGTACTTC	CASSLLGAGETQYF
few	TRBV6-1	NA	TRBJ2-3	TGTGCCAGCAGAGATAGCGGCGATACGCAGTATTTT	CASRDSGDTQYF
NA	TRBV5-1	NA	TRBJ2-7	TGCGCCAGCAGCCTGGTGGGGGGGGACAGGCCGCACTACGAGCAGTACTTC	CASSLVGGDRPHYEQYF
few	TRBV7-9	NA	TRBJ2-1	TGTGCCAGCAGCAATTCGGGGTCAGCCGCCTACAATGAGCAGTTCTTC	CASSNSGSAAYNEQFF
few	TRBV11-2	TRBD2	TRBJ2-7	TGTGCCAGCAGCCTTACTAGCGGGTATCTCTCCTACGAGCAGTACTTC	CASSLTSGYLSYEQYF
few	TRBV5-1	TRBD2	TRBJ2-2	TGCGCCAGCGCGGGAGTAGCGGGGAAAAAGAGGACCGGGGAGCTGTTTTTT	CASAGVAGKKRTGELFF
few	TRBV7-9	NA	TRBJ2-7	TGTGCCAGCGAGTCCTACTACGAGCAGTACTTC	CASESYYEQYF
few	TRBV6-1	TRBD1	TRBJ2-7	TGTGCCAGCAGCCGGGACAGGCACTCCTACGAGCAGTACTTC	CASSRDRHSYEQYF
NA	TRBV4-1	TRBD1	TRBJ2-1	TGCGCCAGCAGCCAAGTACCGACAGGGCACGGGCCACTCGGCGAGCAGTTCTTC	CASSQVPTGHGPLGEQFF
NA	TRBV29-1	TRBD2	TRBJ2-7	TGCAGCGTTGCCAGCGGGGGGTACGAGCAGTACTTC	CSVASGGYEQYF
few	TRBV2	TRBD2	TRBJ2-5	TGTGCCAGCAATCGAGCGGGAAACAACGGGGGGACCCAGTACTTC	CASNRAGNNGGTQYF
few	TRBV27	TRBD1	TRBJ2-7	TGTGCCAGCAGTTTTGGGCAGGGGGCTACCTACGAGCAGTACTTC	CASSFGQGATYEQYF
few	TRBV14	NA	TRBJ2-1	TGTGCCAGCAGCCCCTTCGCCGGACTGGCCGCCTATGAGCAGTTCTTC	CASSPFAGLAAYEQFF
NA	TRBV30	NA	TRBJ1-5	TGTGCCTGGAGTGTAAAGGGGAATCAGCCCCAGCATTTT	CAWSVKGNQPQHF
NA	TRBV30	TRBD1	TRBJ1-6	TGTGCCTGGAGCGCTAGGACAGGACGTTCACCCCTCCACTTT	CAWSARTGRSPLHF
NA	TRBV7-9	TRBD1	TRBJ2-7	TGTGCCAGCAGCCCAGGGGGTTCAGGGAGCTCCTACGAGCAGTACTTC	CASSPGGSGSSYEQYF
few	TRBV10-2	TRBD2	TRBJ2-2	TGCGCCAGCTCGTCTAGCGGGAGAAGGACCGGGGAGCTGTTTTTT	CASSSSGRRTGELFF